These T cell receptor beta chains were read from a single sample in a study of cytomegalovirus exposure and HLA in healthy donors. This table comes from immunoSEQ multiplex PCR, and its TCRdb copy is limited to in-frame clones, with some not included. The table records about 150,000 clones, 65% to 85% of them present only once. The sample was PBMCs. The receptor set was obtained from a male donor in good health and CMV-seronegative. CDR3s include the opening cysteine and the closing phenylalanine or tryptophan. A D gene is named only where the DNA matches it firmly. Some rows mark clone size as missing; the rest say once, few, many or name a class of expanded clone.

j_gene: TRBJ2-7; v_gene: TRBV5-4; d_gene: .; abundance: .; CDR3nt: TGTGCCAGCAGCTTTCCCCGGGACTCCTACGAGCAGTACTTC; CDR3aa: CASSFPRDSYEQYF
j_gene: TRBJ2-3; v_gene: TRBV19; d_gene: TRBD1; abundance: .; CDR3nt: TGTGCCAGTAGGTACCGGGACAGGAGAACAGATACGCAGTATTTT; CDR3aa: CASRYRDRRTDTQYF
j_gene: TRBJ2-7; v_gene: TRBV6-5; d_gene: .; abundance: few; CDR3nt: TGTGCCAGCAGCCTTGGACAGTACTCCTACGAGCAGTACTTC; CDR3aa: CASSLGQYSYEQYF
j_gene: TRBJ2-1; v_gene: TRBV7-2; d_gene: .; abundance: .; CDR3nt: TGTGCCAGCAGCTTAGCAGGAGTTGGGAATGAGCAGTTCTTC; CDR3aa: CASSLAGVGNEQFF
j_gene: TRBJ1-5; v_gene: TRBV7-2; d_gene: .; abundance: once; CDR3nt: TGTGCCAGCAGCCCTACAGGGCTTTCAAATCAGCCCCAGCATTTT; CDR3aa: CASSPTGLSNQPQHF
j_gene: TRBJ1-2; v_gene: TRBV25-1; d_gene: TRBD1; abundance: .; CDR3nt: TGTGCCAGCCGACAGGGAAACTATGGCTACACCTTC; CDR3aa: CASRQGNYGYTF
j_gene: TRBJ2-1; v_gene: TRBV5-4; d_gene: TRBD2; abundance: .; CDR3nt: TGTGCCAGCAGCAGGACTAGCGGGGTGCTCAATGAGCAGTTCTTC; CDR3aa: CASSRTSGVLNEQFF
j_gene: TRBJ1-2; v_gene: TRBV6-5; d_gene: TRBD1; abundance: few; CDR3nt: TGTGCCAGCAGTTATCGAGACAGGGGGCTCGGTGGCTACACCTTC; CDR3aa: CASSYRDRGLGGYTF
j_gene: TRBJ2-7; v_gene: TRBV6-1; d_gene: TRBD2; abundance: .; CDR3nt: TGTGCCAGCAGCCCTAGCGGGATCTCCTACGAGCAGTACTTC; CDR3aa: CASSPSGISYEQYF
j_gene: TRBJ1-5; v_gene: TRBV28; d_gene: .; abundance: .; CDR3nt: TGTGCCAGCAGAGGAGGGGATTATCAGCCCCAGCATTTT; CDR3aa: CASRGGDYQPQHF
j_gene: TRBJ2-7; v_gene: TRBV5-6; d_gene: TRBD1; abundance: .; CDR3nt: TGTGCCAGCACTACGGGACAGGGTAACTACGAGCAGTACTTC; CDR3aa: CASTTGQGNYEQYF
j_gene: TRBJ1-1; v_gene: TRBV10-3; d_gene: .; abundance: .; CDR3nt: TGTGCCATCAGTGACAAGAACACTGAAGCTTTCTTT; CDR3aa: CAISDKNTEAFF
j_gene: TRBJ1-2; v_gene: TRBV25-1; d_gene: .; abundance: .; CDR3nt: TGTGCCAGCAGTGAATCGGCCAGGGGATTTAACTATGGCTACACCTTC; CDR3aa: CASSESARGFNYGYTF
j_gene: TRBJ2-7; v_gene: TRBV25-1; d_gene: .; abundance: .; CDR3nt: TGTGCCAGCAGCCTAAACAGGTTCTACGAGCAGTACTTC; CDR3aa: CASSLNRFYEQYF
j_gene: TRBJ2-2; v_gene: TRBV11-2; d_gene: .; abundance: .; CDR3nt: TGTGCCAGCAGCTACAACGGGGATAACACCGGGGAGCTGTTTTTT; CDR3aa: CASSYNGDNTGELFF
j_gene: TRBJ1-3; v_gene: TRBV5-5; d_gene: .; abundance: .; CDR3nt: TGTGCCAGCAGCACCAGGGTTTCCTTTCCTGGAAACACCATATATTTT; CDR3aa: CASSTRVSFPGNTIYF
j_gene: TRBJ2-7; v_gene: TRBV5-4; d_gene: TRBD1; abundance: .; CDR3nt: TGTGCCAGCAGCTCCCCGGAGGGACAGGATATCGAGCAGTACTTC; CDR3aa: CASSSPEGQDIEQYF
j_gene: TRBJ1-2; v_gene: TRBV5-6; d_gene: TRBD1; abundance: .; CDR3nt: TGTGCCAGCAGCTCACGGACAGGGGCCCTTAACTATGGCTACACCTTC; CDR3aa: CASSSRTGALNYGYTF
j_gene: TRBJ2-1; v_gene: TRBV7-6; d_gene: TRBD2; abundance: .; CDR3nt: TGTGCCAGCAGCTTATCTAGCGGGGGGACCAGCTCCTACAATGAGCAGTTCTTC; CDR3aa: CASSLSSGGTSSYNEQFF
j_gene: TRBJ1-5; v_gene: TRBV2; d_gene: .; abundance: .; CDR3nt: TGTGCCAGCAGGGAGGGAGAATACAAGGACCCCCAGCATTTT; CDR3aa: CASREGEYKDPQHF
j_gene: TRBJ2-3; v_gene: TRBV15; d_gene: .; abundance: .; CDR3nt: TGTGCCACCAGCGTCAGGTACACAGATACGCAGTATTTT; CDR3aa: CATSVRYTDTQYF
j_gene: TRBJ1-4; v_gene: TRBV12-5; d_gene: TRBD1; abundance: .; CDR3nt: TGTGCTAGTGGTTGGGGGGACAGCCAAACTAATGAAAAACTGTTTTTT; CDR3aa: CASGWGDSQTNEKLFF
j_gene: TRBJ1-6; v_gene: TRBV7-2; d_gene: .; abundance: .; CDR3nt: TGTGCCAGCAGCCTCACAGGGTTCCGGGATTCACCCCTCCACTTT; CDR3aa: CASSLTGFRDSPLHF
j_gene: TRBJ2-1; v_gene: TRBV6-4; d_gene: TRBD2; abundance: once; CDR3nt: TGTGCCAGCAGTGACTCTGGGCTAGCGGGAGGTAATGAGCAGTTCTTC; CDR3aa: CASSDSGLAGGNEQFF
j_gene: TRBJ1-5; v_gene: TRBV28; d_gene: .; abundance: .; CDR3nt: TGTGCCAGCAGTTTGATGCAGGGAATAACGCATTTT; CDR3aa: CASSLMQGITHF
j_gene: TRBJ2-5; v_gene: TRBV27; d_gene: TRBD2; abundance: .; CDR3nt: TGTGCCAGCAGCTTATGGGGGGGGCAAGAGACCCAGTACTTC; CDR3aa: CASSLWGGQETQYF
j_gene: TRBJ1-2; v_gene: TRBV27; d_gene: TRBD1; abundance: .; CDR3nt: TGTGCCAGCAGCCGTACAGGGGTGGACTATGGCTACACCTTC; CDR3aa: CASSRTGVDYGYTF
j_gene: TRBJ2-7; v_gene: TRBV10-1; d_gene: .; abundance: once; CDR3nt: TGCGCCAGCAGTGAGACAGGGACCGCCTACGAGCAGTACTTC; CDR3aa: CASSETGTAYEQYF
j_gene: TRBJ2-2; v_gene: TRBV9; d_gene: TRBD1; abundance: .; CDR3nt: TGTGCCAGCAGCGTTCGGACAGGGTTTAGCACCGGGGAGCTGTTTTTT; CDR3aa: CASSVRTGFSTGELFF
j_gene: TRBJ1-2; v_gene: TRBV28; d_gene: .; abundance: .; CDR3nt: TGTGCCAGCAGTTTAACACAGGGTAACTATGGCTACACCTTC; CDR3aa: CASSLTQGNYGYTF
j_gene: TRBJ1-4; v_gene: TRBV6-4; d_gene: .; abundance: few; CDR3nt: TGTGCCAGCAGTGACGGGGGGGGTAATGAAAAACTGTTTTTT; CDR3aa: CASSDGGGNEKLFF
j_gene: TRBJ1-6; v_gene: TRBV7-2; d_gene: TRBD1; abundance: .; CDR3nt: TGTGCCAGCAGCTTAGAGGGACAGGGCAATTCACCCCTCCACTTT; CDR3aa: CASSLEGQGNSPLHF
j_gene: TRBJ2-2; v_gene: TRBV10-2; d_gene: TRBD1; abundance: few; CDR3nt: TGCGCCAGCAGAGGGACAGGGGGCAACACCGGGGAGCTGTTTTTT; CDR3aa: CASRGTGGNTGELFF
j_gene: TRBJ2-5; v_gene: TRBV21-1; d_gene: .; abundance: .; CDR3nt: TGTGCCAGCAGCAAAGGAGGAGGGATTCGGGAGACCCAGTACTTC; CDR3aa: CASSKGGGIRETQYF
j_gene: TRBJ2-5; v_gene: TRBV4-3; d_gene: .; abundance: .; CDR3nt: TGCGCCAGCAGCCAAGAGATCGGAGCAGGGCAAGAGACCCAGTACTTC; CDR3aa: CASSQEIGAGQETQYF
j_gene: TRBJ2-1; v_gene: TRBV5-1; d_gene: TRBD1; abundance: once; CDR3nt: TGCGCCAGCAGCTGGGACAGCGTCAATGAGCAGTTCTTC; CDR3aa: CASSWDSVNEQFF
j_gene: TRBJ1-2; v_gene: TRBV19; d_gene: .; abundance: .; CDR3nt: TGTGCCAGTAGTATCTCAGGGTCGGACTATGGCTACACCTTC; CDR3aa: CASSISGSDYGYTF
j_gene: TRBJ2-3; v_gene: TRBV6-1; d_gene: TRBD2; abundance: .; CDR3nt: TGTGCCAGCAGTGAATTGGGACGGGGGGTTAGCACAGATACGCAGTATTTT; CDR3aa: CASSELGRGVSTDTQYF
j_gene: TRBJ2-5; v_gene: TRBV6-5; d_gene: .; abundance: .; CDR3nt: TGTGCCAGCAGTGGGACTGGGCTTGGGAAAGAGACCCAGTACTTC; CDR3aa: CASSGTGLGKETQYF
j_gene: TRBJ2-1; v_gene: TRBV29-1; d_gene: TRBD2; abundance: .; CDR3nt: TGCAGCGCCGGGGGGGATGTATACAATGAGCAGTTCTTC; CDR3aa: CSAGGDVYNEQFF
j_gene: TRBJ2-7; v_gene: TRBV27; d_gene: TRBD2; abundance: .; CDR3nt: TGTGCCAGCAGCTTATTCCCCCCGCTAGCGGGAGGGCCCCCCTACGAGCAGTACTTC; CDR3aa: CASSLFPPLAGGPPYEQYF